This TCR beta chain is from a study of blood T cell repertoires in COVID-19 (dated by TCRdb to the early 2020s). Study-wide context: Samples covering the acute and convalescent phases of COVID-19 were provided by collaborators in the United States, Italy and Spain. The material from the prospective study consisted of cDNA or gDNA derived from T cells, B-cell-depleted T cells, or PBMCs. Deeply sampled blood TCRbeta repertoires from subjects exposed to, actively infected with, or recovered from COVID-19 were included in the dataset. A freely available public database, intended as a resource for researchers studying the immune response to SARS-CoV-2, is where the repertoires were released. Samples came from the ongoing ImmuneRACE study (first 160 participants) plus 1,254 subjects from 6 global collaborators. The sample metadata nearly always contained a de-identified subject ID, COVID-19 status, age in years and sex. Where HLA class I and class II types were available, the types were taken from metadata supplied by the sample provider, not from assay-based typing. What the authors observed across the whole study: Clinical and demographic metadata were provided uncurated, with the amount varying by source and participant.

CDR1 and CDR2, looked up from the germline V gene, are MNHEY and SVGAGI. The V end loses 0 bases and the J end loses 3 bases, and a stretch of 14 bases separates them. Inclusive of the bounding cysteine and phenylalanine, the CDR3 is 16 residues long. Here the CDR3 DNA is all that survives: 48 bases in frame from base 1. Participants in the prospective study were aged roughly 18 to 95 years, lived in 20 to 30 United States geographic areas, and enrolled through a virtual design. Cohort assignment in the prospective study relied on participant-reported clinical history from a screening survey and a study questionnaire. For ImmuneRACE Cohort 3, a participant was defined as recovered based on two consecutive negative NP/OP PCR tests, clearance by a healthcare professional, or resolution of symptoms. In the prospective study, mobile phlebotomists collected whole blood, serum and a nasopharyngeal or oropharyngeal swab from each participant. Prospective study participants could optionally give additional blood draws and questionnaires over an approximately 2-month period. Before DNA extraction, blood samples from the prospective study were shipped at room temperature or frozen.

The immunoSEQ Assay, a bias-controlled multiplex PCR, was used to amplify TCRbeta CDR3 regions from genomic DNA. Under the source paper's analysis protocol: The number of nucleated cells in each sample was estimated from the amplification of reference gene primers within the assay. To quantify the absolute abundance of each unique TCRbeta CDR3 rearrangement, sequence reads were collapsed and filtered. For each sample, productive Simpson clonality was calculated by taking the square root of Simpson's diversity index across productive rearrangements. As stored in TCRdb, this immuneACCESS dataset retains in-frame rearrangements with V and J assigned. A fraction of the clones does not appear; measured against another copy, unresolved V genes explain less than half of the discrepancy, and the remainder lacks a known reason. The DNA was the basis for D and trimming; V, J and clone size are from that table. Within this sample are a few hundred thousand clones, with 65% to 85% of them counted one time only. The leading ten clones occupy about 3.7% of the sample.

As concerns this clone: This clone's antigen is unknown. Base qualities are not provided; no much larger clone lies one nucleotide away.

The sequence was collected from a woman aged 60-70 years who had recovered from COVID-19. This sequence uses TRBV6-5 and TRBJ1-2, with TRBD1 tentatively as D gene (5 bases match). Sequenced: PBMCs or T cells enriched from blood (not recorded which). The DNA sequence is TGTGCCAGCAGTTACTCTTGGCAGGGAAGGGACTATGGCTACACCTTC. Translated, it reads CASSYSWQGRDYGYTF.